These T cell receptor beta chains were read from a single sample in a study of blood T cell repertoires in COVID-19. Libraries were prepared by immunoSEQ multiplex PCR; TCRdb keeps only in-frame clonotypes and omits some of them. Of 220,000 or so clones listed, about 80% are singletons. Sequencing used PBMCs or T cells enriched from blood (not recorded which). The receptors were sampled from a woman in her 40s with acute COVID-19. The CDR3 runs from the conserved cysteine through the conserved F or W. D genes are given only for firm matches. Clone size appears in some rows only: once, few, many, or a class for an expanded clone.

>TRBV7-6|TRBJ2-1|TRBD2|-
CASSLTSSGRAYNEQFF
TGTGCCAGCAGCTTAACAAGTAGCGGGAGGGCCTACAATGAGCAGTTCTTC
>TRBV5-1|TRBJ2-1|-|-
CASSLDNYNEQFF
TGCGCCAGCAGCCTGGACAACTACAATGAGCAGTTCTTC
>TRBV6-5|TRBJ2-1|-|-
CASMAANEQFF
TGTGCCAGCATGGCCGCCAATGAGCAGTTCTTC
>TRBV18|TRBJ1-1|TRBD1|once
CASSPGTGGLNTEAFF
TGTGCCAGCTCACCTGGGACAGGGGGATTGAACACTGAAGCTTTCTTT
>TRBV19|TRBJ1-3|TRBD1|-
CASSMARQGGNTIYF
TGTGCCAGTAGTATGGCGCGACAGGGTGGAAACACCATATATTTT
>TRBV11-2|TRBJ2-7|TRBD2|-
CASSLVLAGPYEQYF
TGTGCCAGCAGCTTAGTGCTAGCGGGACCCTACGAGCAGTACTTC
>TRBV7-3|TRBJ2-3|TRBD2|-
CASSLLVGGTDTQYF
TGTGCCAGCAGCTTATTGGTCGGGGGGACAGATACGCAGTATTTT
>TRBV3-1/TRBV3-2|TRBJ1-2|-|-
CASSQDMLDSNYGYTF
TGTGCCAGCAGCCAAGACATGCTTGACAGTAACTATGGCTACACCTTC
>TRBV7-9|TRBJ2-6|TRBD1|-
CASSFRGTGLTGANVLTF
TGTGCCAGCAGCTTTCGGGGGACAGGACTCACTGGGGCCAACGTCCTGACTTTC
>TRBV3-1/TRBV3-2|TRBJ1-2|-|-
CASSQDLRDYGYTF
TGTGCCAGCAGCCAAGACCTACGGGACTATGGCTACACCTTC
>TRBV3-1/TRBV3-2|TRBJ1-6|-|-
CASSPLDGMDSPLHF
TGTGCCAGCAGCCCTCTCGACGGGATGGATTCACCCCTCCACTTT
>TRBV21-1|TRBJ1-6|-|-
CASSKLRVWSSPLHF
TGTGCCAGCAGCAAACTGAGGGTCTGGAGTTCACCCCTCCACTTT
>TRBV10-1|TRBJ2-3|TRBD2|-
CASSESREGQLYF
TGCGCCAGCAGTGAGTCGAGGGAGGGCCAGTTGTATTTT
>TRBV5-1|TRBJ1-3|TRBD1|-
CASSLGQGDSTIYF
TGCGCCAGCAGCTTGGGACAGGGCGACAGCACCATATATTTT
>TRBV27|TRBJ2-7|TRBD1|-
CASSFGQGYEQYF
TGTGCCAGCAGCTTCGGACAGGGCTACGAGCAGTACTTC
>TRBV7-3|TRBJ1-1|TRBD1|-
CASSPDRGSATEAFF
TGTGCCAGCAGCCCAGACAGGGGGTCGGCCACTGAAGCTTTCTTT
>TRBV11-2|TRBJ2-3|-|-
CASSPTGLRTDTQYF
TGTGCCAGCAGCCCTACAGGCTTGAGGACAGATACGCAGTATTTT
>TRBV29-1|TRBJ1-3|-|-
CSVGQGNTIYF
TGCAGCGTCGGTCAGGGCAACACCATATATTTT
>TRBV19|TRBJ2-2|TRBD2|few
CASTTGRQGGAGELFF
TGTGCCAGTACCACCGGGCGGCAGGGAGGGGCCGGGGAGCTGTTTTTT
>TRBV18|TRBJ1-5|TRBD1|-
CASSPIGTENSNQPQHF
TGTGCCAGCTCACCAATCGGGACAGAAAATAGCAATCAGCCCCAGCATTTT
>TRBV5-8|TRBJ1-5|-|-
CASSLPPDQPQHF
TGTGCCAGCAGCTTGCCCCCTGATCAGCCCCAGCATTTT
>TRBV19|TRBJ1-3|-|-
CASSSVAGWYTIYF
TGTGCCAGTAGCTCGGTAGCGGGTTGGTACACCATATATTTT
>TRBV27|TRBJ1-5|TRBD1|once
CASSTRQGNQPQHF
TGTGCCAGCAGTACCCGACAGGGGAATCAGCCCCAGCATTTT